This TCR beta chain was found in a study of CD8+ T cells in alopecia areata. Broader study findings: During tofacitinib treatment, many expanded lesional clones remained in scalp and blood. Baseline CD8+ expansion's link to response remains uncertain, as there was one nonresponder. The study found tofacitinib significantly decreased scalp clonality and expanded CD8+ clones among the top 100.

In regard to this clone: Its antigen is currently unknown.

Between the trimmed V and J ends, which lost 4 bases and 5 bases, there was a span of 14 bases. Per the germline V gene, CDR1 is ENHRY and CDR2 is SYGVKD. This CDR3 is 14 amino acids long. The treatment here: oral pan-JAK inhibitor, 5-10 mg twice daily. Peripheral blood samples and lesional scalp punch biopsies were obtained from alopecia areata patients. RNA, once extracted, was reverse transcribed into cDNA for use as the sequencing template. Some clones are missing from TCRdb's copy, which holds only in-frame ones; the method was immunoSEQ multiplex PCR. The sample holds about 250,000 clones, 60% seen once.

The sequenced sample was CD4+ T cells sorted from blood, obtained around week 54, from a patient treated with tofacitinib. The TCR comes from a human donor with alopecia areata. The J gene is TRBJ2-5, the V gene TRBV10-3, with a weak D call TRBD1 (6 bases). The CDR3 nucleotides are TGTGCCATCAGTGCTGGGCAGGGGTTCGAGACCCAGTACTTC. Its protein is CAISAGQGFETQYF.